This T cell receptor (beta chain) was identified in a study of tumor and adjacent non-tumor tissue in lung cancer (dated by TCRdb to about 2018). About the study as a whole: The cohort included about a dozen adenocarcinoma, 2 squamous cell carcinoma and 1 small cell lung cancer patients. Among the approximately 15 patients, ages ranged from about 31 to 85 years, 10 were men and 5 were women, and disease was TNM stage I to III. Sequencing produced more than 100,000,000 productive TCRbeta reads in total, an average of about 4 million reads per sample. Using bulk TCRbeta repertoires from some 16 lung cancer patients, the study set lung tumor tissue side by side with matched distant non-tumor lung tissue. A few dozen paired specimens, one tumor and one normal lung sample per patient, were profiled by TCRbeta CDR3 sequencing.

RNA was isolated from bulk unsorted tissue, and RNA quality was assessed with a NanoDrop ND-1000 and an Agilent 2100. Donors were newly diagnosed lung cancer patients admitted for thoracic surgery in China between August and November 2014, without prior chemotherapy. Anyone who had undergone radiotherapy or chemotherapy before, or who had another cancer at the same time, was left out of the study. Pieces of surgical tissue measuring roughly 1-2 cm3 were kept in RNAlater solution and stored at -80 degrees C until use. Points on this clonotype: The specificity of this receptor is unknown. Germline is not matched at one junction end, which may reflect a read error.

From its cysteine to its phenylalanine, the CDR3 spans 17 amino acids. The retained sequence is limited to the CDR3, 51 bases, with the frame set at the first base. Receptors were amplified or captured by multiplex PCR. TCRdb shows the sequencer as Illumina HiSeq 2500. Following protocols modified from ARM-PCR, the researchers constructed TCRbeta libraries through three rounds of nested PCR with primers (Table S4). Before sequencing, PCR products in the 200-500 bp range were cut out of the gel and cleaned up using the QIAquick gel extraction kit. Per the authors' processing: Trimmomatic was used to clean the reads, FLASH merged the cleaned reads into complete CDR3 sequences, and MiTCR assigned the sequences to V(D)J germline segments. Clonal diversity was computed as the inverse Simpson's index with VDJtools. In-frame sequences without a premature stop codon were defined as productive reads. TCRdb ran its own pipeline on the public reads, namely fastp trimming at Q25 and MiXCR clone calling, and kept in-frame beta chains. Rows with a matching CDR3 protein are joined into one entry that keeps the most common DNA and genes. The V and J calls, along with clone size, are taken from TCRdb and not from the paper's own processing. The sample table contains 100,000 to 150,000 distinct CDR3 sequences; only one count was recorded for 66% of them. 9.5% to 15% of the sample comes from the top ten.

Paper-wide results and their limitations: A significantly larger cumulative share of the repertoire was made up by the top 100 clones in normal lung than in tumor tissue. Neither the sequencing platform nor unique molecular identifiers are mentioned in the methods. Only around 15 patients were included in the cohort, and the need for larger samples and more detailed clinical data was noted by the authors. Significantly higher TCR diversity (inverse Simpson) was observed in tumor tissue than in normal lung tissue (approximately 430 vs 150, P = 0.0075, Mann-Whitney U test). Significantly higher TCR diversity was found in younger patients, and higher tumor TCR diversity was associated with shorter overall and disease-free survival. Because peripheral blood was not sequenced, blood TCRbeta repertoires in the lung cancer patients of the study were not examined.

The source of this sequence is a man aged 25 to 45 with non-small cell lung cancer. Rearrangement joined TRBV12-3 or TRBV12-4 to TRBJ1-3; a confident D gene designation cannot be given. Sequenced: lung tumor tissue. The CDR3 protein sequence reads: CASNPFRQAVSGNTIYF. The DNA sequence follows: TGTGCTAGCAATCCCTTCCGGCAGGCTGTATCTGGAAACACCATATATTTT.